This T cell receptor beta chain stems from a study of blood T cell repertoires in COVID-19. For the study at large: Whether acute or convalescent, the COVID-19 samples came from the United States, Italy and Spain. Nucleic acid was either cDNA or gDNA, and it came from T cells, B-cell-depleted T cells, or PBMCs.

In the original processing: Amplification with reference gene primers provided the estimates of nucleated cell counts. Some clones are missing from TCRdb's copy, which holds only in-frame ones; the method was immunoSEQ multiplex PCR. V and J calls plus clone size are reproduced from that table; the DNA served to infer D and trimming. Of fewer than 50,000 clones listed, 86% are singletons. Germline CDR1 MNHEY, CDR2 SVGAGI. With 2 bases removed from V and 3 bases from J, the gap between germline ends came to 11 bases. The length of the CDR3 is 15 residues. This receptor was obtained from a human donor in a cohort sampled during active COVID-19. Sequenced: peripheral blood. This chain uses TRBV6-5 with TRBJ1-5; D may be TRBD1 (5 bases). CDR3 coding DNA: TGTGCCAGCAGTTACGCAGGGTCTCCCAATCAGCCCCAGCATTTT. It specifies CASSYAGSPNQPQHF.